The present T cell receptor (beta chain) was sequenced within a study of beta chain features in type 1 diabetes. Findings of the study overall: Relative to healthy donors, patients appeared to have naive, central memory and Treg TCRB repertoires that were more similar. A moderate, significant TCRB CDR3 shortening appeared in type 1 diabetes across four CD4+ subsets. The study found fewer insertions and more deletions at VDJ junctions in type 1 diabetes patients.

The CDR3 covers 13 residues. Germline loops: CDR1 GTSNPN, CDR2 SVGIG (reference sequence). Trimming took 3 bases from V and 4 from J, leaving 10 bases between them. What was sequenced were expressed TCRB transcripts, since all of the isolated RNA had been reverse transcribed. The protocol was immunoSEQ multiplex PCR, while the TCRdb copy is restricted to in-frame clones and leaves out a portion. The data hold 640,000 or so clones, with over 12% observed a single time. Isolation of CD4+ naive, central memory, regulatory and stem cell-like memory cells was achieved by sorting via CD45RO/CCR7/CD25/CD127/CD95/CD27. Remarks on this clone: What it binds is not known.

The sample taken for sequencing was naive CD4+ T cells from blood. The TCR sequence derives from a man aged 18 to 29 with type 1 diabetes. This sequence joins TRBV30 and TRBJ1-5; no firm D call. Here the CDR3 DNA reads TGTGCCTGGAGCCTCGTCCCAAATCAGCCCCAGCATTTT. It yields the protein CAWSLVPNQPQHF.